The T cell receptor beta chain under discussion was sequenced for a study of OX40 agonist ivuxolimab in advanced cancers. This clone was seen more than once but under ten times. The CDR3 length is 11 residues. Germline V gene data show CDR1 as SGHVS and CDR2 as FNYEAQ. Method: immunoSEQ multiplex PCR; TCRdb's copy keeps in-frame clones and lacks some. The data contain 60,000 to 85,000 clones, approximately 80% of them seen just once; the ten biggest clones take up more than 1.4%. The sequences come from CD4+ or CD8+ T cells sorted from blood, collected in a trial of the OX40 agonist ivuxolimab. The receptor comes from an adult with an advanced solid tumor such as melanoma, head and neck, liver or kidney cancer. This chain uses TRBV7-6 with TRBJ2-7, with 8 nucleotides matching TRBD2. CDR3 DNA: TGTGCTACTGCAGCGGGGGCCGAGCAGTACTTC. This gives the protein CATAAGAEQYF.